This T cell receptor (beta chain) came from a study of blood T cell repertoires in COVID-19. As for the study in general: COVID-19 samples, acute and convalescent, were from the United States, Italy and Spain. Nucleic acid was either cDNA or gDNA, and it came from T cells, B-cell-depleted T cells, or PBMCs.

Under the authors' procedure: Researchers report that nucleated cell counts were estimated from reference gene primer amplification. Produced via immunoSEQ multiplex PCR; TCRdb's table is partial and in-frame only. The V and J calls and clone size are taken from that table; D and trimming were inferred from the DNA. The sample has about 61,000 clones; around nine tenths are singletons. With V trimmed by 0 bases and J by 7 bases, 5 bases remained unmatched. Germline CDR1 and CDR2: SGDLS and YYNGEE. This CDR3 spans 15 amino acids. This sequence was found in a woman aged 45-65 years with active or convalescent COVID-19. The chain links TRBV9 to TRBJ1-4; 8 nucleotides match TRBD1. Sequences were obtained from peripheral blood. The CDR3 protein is CASSVGLDRVEKLFF. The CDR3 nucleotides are TGTGCCAGCAGCGTAGGATTGGACAGGGTTGAAAAACTGTTTTTT.